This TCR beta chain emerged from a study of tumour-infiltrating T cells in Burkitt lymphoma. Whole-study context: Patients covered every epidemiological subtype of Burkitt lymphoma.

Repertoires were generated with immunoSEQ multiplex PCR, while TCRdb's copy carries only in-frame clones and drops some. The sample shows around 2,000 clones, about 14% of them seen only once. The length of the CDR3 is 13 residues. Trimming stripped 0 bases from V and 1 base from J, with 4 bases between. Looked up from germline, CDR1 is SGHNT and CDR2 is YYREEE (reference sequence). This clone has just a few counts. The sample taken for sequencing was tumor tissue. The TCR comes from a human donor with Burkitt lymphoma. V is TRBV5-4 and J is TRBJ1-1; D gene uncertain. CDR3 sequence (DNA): TGTGCCAGCAGCTTGGAAGGGAACACTGAAGCTTTCTTT. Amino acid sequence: CASSLEGNTEAFF.